This is a list of T cell receptor beta chains from one sample in a study of blood T cell repertoires in COVID-19. TCRdb keeps only in-frame clones here, not all; method: immunoSEQ multiplex PCR. The sample has under 110,000 clones, 70% to 90% seen once. Material: peripheral blood. These receptor sequences come from a woman in her 30s with acute or convalescent COVID-19. CDR3s include the opening cysteine and the closing phenylalanine or tryptophan. A D gene is named only where the DNA matches it firmly. For some rows the clone size is stated as once, few or many, or as a class when expanded; others skip it.

CASSFKGANTEAFF TGTGCCAGCAGTTTTAAGGGGGCGAACACTGAAGCTTTCTTT TRBJ1-1 TRBV27 . TRBD1
CASSLVKTGPMYEQYF TGTGCCAGCAGCTTGGTCAAGACAGGGCCAATGTACGAGCAGTACTTC TRBJ2-7 TRBV11-2 . TRBD1
CASSFNQGSNTEAFF TGCGCCAGCAGCTTTAACCAGGGAAGCAACACTGAAGCTTTCTTT TRBJ1-1 TRBV5-1 . .
CASSRSRQGGLNIQYF TGTGCCAGCAGTCGGTCCCGACAGGGAGGATTGAACATTCAGTACTTC TRBJ2-4 TRBV28 . .
CASTERKPQETQYF TGTGCCAGCACCGAGAGGAAGCCCCAAGAGACCCAGTACTTC TRBJ2-5 TRBV6-4 . .
CASSLWSYGGGGNAVQYF TGTGCCAGCAGTTTATGGTCGTACGGAGGAGGGGGCAACGCGGTTCAGTACTTC TRBJ2-4 TRBV28 once .
CASSAGTEAYNEQFF TGTGCCAGCAGCGCCGGGACAGAGGCATACAATGAGCAGTTCTTC TRBJ2-1 TRBV4-2 . TRBD1
CASSLEGGGIDTQYF TGTGCCAGCAGCTTAGAGGGCGGGGGGATAGATACGCAGTATTTT TRBJ2-3 TRBV7-2 . TRBD2
CASSIGRRQDGYTF TGTGCCAGTAGTATCGGCAGGAGGCAGGATGGCTACACCTTC TRBJ1-2 TRBV19 . .
CASSQGSQLNGNTIYF TGCGCCAGCAGCCAAGGATCCCAGTTGAATGGAAACACCATATATTTT TRBJ1-3 TRBV4-1 . .
CASHPGQGVFEGYTF TGTGCCAGCCACCCAGGACAGGGCGTCTTTGAAGGCTACACCTTC TRBJ1-2 TRBV6-5 . TRBD1
CASSYRQGARYGYTF TGTGCCAGCAGTTACCGGCAGGGGGCTCGATATGGCTACACCTTC TRBJ1-2 TRBV27 . TRBD1
CASSYLDTNQPQHF TGTGCCAGCAGTTACTTGGACACTAATCAGCCCCAGCATTTT TRBJ1-5 TRBV6-5 . .
CASGFGLAGITDTQYF TGTGCTAGTGGTTTCGGCCTAGCGGGGATCACAGATACGCAGTATTTT TRBJ2-3 TRBV12-5 once TRBD2
CASSLGAGNEKLFF TGTGCCAGCAGTCTAGGGGCAGGGAATGAAAAACTGTTTTTT TRBJ1-4 TRBV27 . .
CASSDRSGYGYTF TGTGCCAGCTCGGACAGGTCGGGCTATGGCTACACCTTC TRBJ1-2 TRBV6-5 . TRBD1
CASSVTGTGGYNEQFF TGTGCCAGCAGCGTAACCGGGACAGGGGGTTACAATGAGCAGTTCTTC TRBJ2-1 TRBV9 . TRBD1
CASRPRQGETDTQYF TGCGCCAGCAGACCGAGACAGGGGGAGACAGATACGCAGTATTTT TRBJ2-3 TRBV5-1 . TRBD1
CASSVTGDSPLHF TGTGCCAGCAGCGTGACAGGGGATTCACCCCTCCACTTT TRBJ1-6 TRBV7-3 . TRBD1
CASSLEREQPQHF TGCGCCAGCAGCTTAGAACGAGAACAGCCCCAGCATTTT TRBJ1-5 TRBV5-1 . .
CASSAGQLNEQFF TGTGCCAGCAGCGCGGGACAGCTCAATGAGCAGTTCTTC TRBJ2-1 TRBV11-2 . .
CATSPWGTGDEKLFF TGTGCCACCAGCCCCTGGGGGACAGGGGATGAAAAACTGTTTTTT TRBJ1-4 TRBV15 . TRBD1
CASSYLGQGANTEAFF TGTGCCAGCAGTTACTTAGGGCAAGGGGCGAACACTGAAGCTTTCTTT TRBJ1-1 TRBV6-5 . .
CAISDKGYRENGYTF TGTGCCATCAGTGATAAGGGGTACAGAGAGAATGGCTACACCTTC TRBJ1-2 TRBV10-3 once .
CASSWRRNQPQHF TGTGCCAGCAGCTGGAGGCGGAATCAGCCCCAGCATTTT TRBJ1-5 TRBV28 . .
CASSQDRANYGYTF TGTGCCAGCAGCCAGGACAGGGCTAACTATGGCTACACCTTC TRBJ1-2 TRBV7-2 . TRBD1
CASSHQQGTGAGYTF TGTGCCAGCAGCCACCAACAGGGGACGGGGGCTGGCTACACCTTC TRBJ1-2 TRBV11-2 . TRBD1
CASSLQGLANYGYTF TGTGCCAGCAGCTTACAGGGTTTAGCTAACTATGGCTACACCTTC TRBJ1-2 TRBV7-2 . .
CASSIGGAENIQYF TGTGCCAGTAGTATCGGGGGGGCAGAAAACATTCAGTACTTC TRBJ2-4 TRBV19 . TRBD2
CASSRRTGGSYNSPLHF TGTGCCAGCAGCCGAAGGACAGGCGGCTCCTATAATTCACCCCTCCACTTT TRBJ1-6 TRBV3-1/TRBV3-2 once TRBD1
CASSSAGAPNEKLFF TGTGCCAGCAGCTCCGCAGGGGCCCCTAATGAAAAACTGTTTTTT TRBJ1-4 TRBV11-3 . .
CASSLDQAPDTQYF TGTGCCAGCAGCTTAGATCAGGCCCCAGATACGCAGTATTTT TRBJ2-3 TRBV11-3 once .
CASRPMTAGNTIYF TGTGCCAGCAGACCTATGACTGCGGGAAACACCATATATTTT TRBJ1-3 TRBV6-5 . .
CASSTPQGKAFF TGTGCCAGCAGTACCCCGCAGGGTAAAGCTTTCTTT TRBJ1-1 TRBV6-5 many .
CASTYYRGAGELFF TGTGCCAGCACCTATTACAGGGGGGCCGGGGAGCTGTTTTTT TRBJ2-2 TRBV21-1 . .
CASSDGQGLNEKLFF TGTGCCAGCAGCGATGGACAGGGCTTGAATGAAAAACTGTTTTTT TRBJ1-4 TRBV9 . TRBD1
CASSFVGQINYGYTF TGTGCCAGCAGCTTCGTGGGACAGATTAACTATGGCTACACCTTC TRBJ1-2 TRBV5-6 . TRBD1
CASSPPRGLSYGYTF TGTGCCAGCTCACCACCTCGGGGATTAAGCTATGGCTACACCTTC TRBJ1-2 TRBV18 . .
CASSQPGVGSPLHF TGTGCCAGCAGTCAGCCGGGTGTTGGTTCACCCCTCCACTTT TRBJ1-6 TRBV28 . .
CASSLEQAFSGNTIYF TGCGCCAGCAGCTTGGAACAGGCATTCTCTGGAAACACCATATATTTT TRBJ1-3 TRBV5-1 . .
CAISDLGQGPNQPQHF TGTGCCATCAGTGATTTGGGACAGGGGCCAAATCAGCCCCAGCATTTT TRBJ1-5 TRBV10-3 once TRBD1
CASSPPSQGGRTEAFF TGTGCCAGCTCACCACCTTCTCAGGGCGGGAGGACTGAAGCTTTCTTT TRBJ1-1 TRBV18 . .
CASSVGTISREQFF TGTGCCAGTAGTGTCGGGACTATATCCCGGGAGCAGTTCTTC TRBJ2-1 TRBV19 . TRBD2
CASSFEMPDGYTF TGTGCCAGCAGCTTTGAGATGCCCGATGGCTACACCTTC TRBJ1-2 TRBV7-9 . .
CASSDPPGGMNTEAFF TGCGCCAGCAGCGATCCCCCGGGGGGGATGAACACTGAAGCTTTCTTT TRBJ1-1 TRBV5-1 . .
CASSYDIGAYEQYF TGTGCCAGCAGTTACGACATCGGGGCCTACGAGCAGTACTTC TRBJ2-7 TRBV6-5 . .
CASSATGSTTNEKLFF TGTGCCAGCAGCGCAACCGGGTCGACAACTAATGAAAAACTGTTTTTT TRBJ1-4 TRBV9 . .
CASSTGTTEAFF TGTGCCAGCAGCACAGGGACGACTGAAGCTTTCTTT TRBJ1-1 TRBV27 . .
CAWSSLGAWGYTF TGTGCCTGGAGTTCCCTGGGGGCGTGGGGCTACACCTTC TRBJ1-2 TRBV30 . .